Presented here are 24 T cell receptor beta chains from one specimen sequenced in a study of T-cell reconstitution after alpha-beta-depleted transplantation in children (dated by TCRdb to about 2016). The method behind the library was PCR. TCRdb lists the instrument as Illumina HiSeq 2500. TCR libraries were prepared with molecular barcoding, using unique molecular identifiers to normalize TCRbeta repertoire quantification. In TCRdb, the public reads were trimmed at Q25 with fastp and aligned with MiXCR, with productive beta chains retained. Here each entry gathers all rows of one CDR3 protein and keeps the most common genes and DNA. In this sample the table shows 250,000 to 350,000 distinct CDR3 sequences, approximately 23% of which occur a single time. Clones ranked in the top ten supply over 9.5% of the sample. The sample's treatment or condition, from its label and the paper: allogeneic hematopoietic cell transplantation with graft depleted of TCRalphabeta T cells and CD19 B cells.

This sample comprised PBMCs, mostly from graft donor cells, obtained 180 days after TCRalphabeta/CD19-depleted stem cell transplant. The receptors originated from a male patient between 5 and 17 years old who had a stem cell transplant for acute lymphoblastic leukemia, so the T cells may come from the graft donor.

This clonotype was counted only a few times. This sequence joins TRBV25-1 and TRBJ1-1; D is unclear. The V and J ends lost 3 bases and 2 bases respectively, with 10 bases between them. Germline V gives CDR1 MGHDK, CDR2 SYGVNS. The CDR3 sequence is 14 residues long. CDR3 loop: CASSEAGVNTEAFF. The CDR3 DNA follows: TGTGCCAGCAGTGAGGCCGGGGTTAACACTGAAGCTTTCTTT.

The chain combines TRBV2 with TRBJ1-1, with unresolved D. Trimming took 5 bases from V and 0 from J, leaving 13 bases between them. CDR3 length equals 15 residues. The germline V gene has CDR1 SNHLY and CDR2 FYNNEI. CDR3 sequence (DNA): TGTGCCAGCAGTCTGTCAGGCAGAATGAACACTGAAGCTTTCTTT. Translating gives CASSLSGRMNTEAFF. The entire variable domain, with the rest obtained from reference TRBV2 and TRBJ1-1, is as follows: EPEVTQTPSHQVTQMGQEVILRCVPISNHLYFYWYRQILGQKVEFLVSFYNNEISEKSEIFDDQFSVERPDGSNFTLKIRSTKLEDSAMYFCASSLSGRMNTEAFFGQGTRLTVV.

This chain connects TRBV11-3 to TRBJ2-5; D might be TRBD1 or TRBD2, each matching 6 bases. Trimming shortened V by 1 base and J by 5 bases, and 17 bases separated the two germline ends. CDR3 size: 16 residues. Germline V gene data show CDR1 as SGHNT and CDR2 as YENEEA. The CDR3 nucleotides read TGTGCCAGCAGCTTAGGAAATCTCGGGGGCGCCGAGACCCAGTACTTC. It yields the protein CASSLGNLGGAETQYF.

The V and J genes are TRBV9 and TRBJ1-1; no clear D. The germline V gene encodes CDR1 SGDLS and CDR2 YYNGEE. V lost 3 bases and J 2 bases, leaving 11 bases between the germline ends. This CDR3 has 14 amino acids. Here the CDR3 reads CASSATTENTEAFF. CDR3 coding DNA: TGTGCCAGCAGCGCAACTACAGAAAACACTGAAGCTTTCTTT.

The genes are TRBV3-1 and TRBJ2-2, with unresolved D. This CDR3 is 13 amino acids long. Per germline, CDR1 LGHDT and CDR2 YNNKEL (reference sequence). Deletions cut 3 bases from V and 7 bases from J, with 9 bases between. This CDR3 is CASSHQVNGELFF. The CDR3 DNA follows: TGTGCCAGCAGCCATCAGGTGAACGGGGAGCTGTTTTTT.

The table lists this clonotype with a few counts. CDR3 in DNA: TGTGCCAGCAGTGCCGGACAGGGGAGCGAGCAGTACTTC. Encoded protein: CASSAGQGSEQYF. The chain employs TRBV2 and TRBJ2-7; 9 nucleotides agree with TRBD1. Trimming took 4 bases from V and 6 from J; bases not matched to a gene: 4. Germline V CDR1 and CDR2: SNHLY, FYNNEI. The CDR3 extends over 13 amino acids.

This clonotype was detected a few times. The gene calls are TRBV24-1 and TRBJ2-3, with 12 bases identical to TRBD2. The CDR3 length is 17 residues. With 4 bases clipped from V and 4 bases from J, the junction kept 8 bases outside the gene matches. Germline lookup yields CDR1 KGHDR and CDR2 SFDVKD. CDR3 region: CATSDLRLAGGADTQYF. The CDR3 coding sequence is TGTGCCACCAGTGACCTAAGGCTAGCGGGAGGGGCAGATACGCAGTATTTT.

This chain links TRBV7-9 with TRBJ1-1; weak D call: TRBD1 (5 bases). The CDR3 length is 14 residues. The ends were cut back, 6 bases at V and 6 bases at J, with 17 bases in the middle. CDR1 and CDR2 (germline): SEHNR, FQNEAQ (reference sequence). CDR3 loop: CASRVRDARSEAFF. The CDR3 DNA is TGTGCCAGCAGGGTACGGGACGCCAGGTCTGAAGCTTTCTTT.

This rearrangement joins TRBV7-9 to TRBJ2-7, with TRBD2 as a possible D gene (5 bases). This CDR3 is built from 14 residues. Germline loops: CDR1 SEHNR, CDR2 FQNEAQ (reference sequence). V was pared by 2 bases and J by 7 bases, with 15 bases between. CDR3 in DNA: TGTGCCAGCAGCTTACAAAGACTTCGGGAAGAGCAGTACTTC. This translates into CASSLQRLREEQYF.

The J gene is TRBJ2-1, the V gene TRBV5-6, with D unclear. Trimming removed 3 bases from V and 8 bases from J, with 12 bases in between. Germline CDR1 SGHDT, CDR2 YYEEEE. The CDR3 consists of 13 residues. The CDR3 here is CASSWGRPHEQFF. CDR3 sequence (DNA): TGTGCCAGCAGCTGGGGTAGACCCCATGAGCAGTTCTTC.

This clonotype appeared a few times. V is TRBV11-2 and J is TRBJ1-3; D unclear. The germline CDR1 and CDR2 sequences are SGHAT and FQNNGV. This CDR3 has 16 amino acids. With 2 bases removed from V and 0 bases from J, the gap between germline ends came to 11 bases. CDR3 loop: CASSLTLASSGNTIYF. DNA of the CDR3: TGTGCCAGCAGCTTAACTCTGGCTTCCTCTGGAAACACCATATATTTT. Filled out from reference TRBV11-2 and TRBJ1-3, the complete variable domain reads EAGVAQSPRYKIIEKRQSVAFWCNPISGHATLYWYQQILGQGPKLLIQFQNNGVVDDSQLPKDRFSAERLKGVDSTLKIQPAKLEDSAVYLCASSLTLASSGNTIYFGEGSWLTVV.

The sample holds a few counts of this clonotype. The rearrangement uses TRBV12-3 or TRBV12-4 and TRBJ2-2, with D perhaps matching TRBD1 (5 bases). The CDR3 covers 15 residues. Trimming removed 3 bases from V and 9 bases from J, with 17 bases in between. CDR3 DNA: TGTGCCAGCAGTTTCAGGGATGGGGTGGGAAGGGAGCTGTTTTTT. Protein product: CASSFRDGVGRELFF.

CDR3 residues: CASSRSANLYSSYNSPLHF. The DNA for the CDR3 is TGTGCCAGCAGTCGTAGCGCCAACCTCTACAGCTCCTATAATTCACCCCTCCACTTT. This chain links TRBV9 with TRBJ1-6; no clear D gene. The CDR3 covers 19 residues. Between the trimmed V and J ends, which lost 5 bases and 0 bases, there was a span of 21 bases. Germline values: CDR1 SGDLS, CDR2 YYNGEE.

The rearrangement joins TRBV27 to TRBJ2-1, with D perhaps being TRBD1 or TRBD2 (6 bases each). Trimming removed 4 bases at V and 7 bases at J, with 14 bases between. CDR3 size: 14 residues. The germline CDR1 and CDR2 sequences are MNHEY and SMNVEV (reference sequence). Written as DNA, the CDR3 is TGTGCCAGCAGTTGGGGGGCCGAGCGGAATGAGCAGTTCTTC. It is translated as CASSWGAERNEQFF.

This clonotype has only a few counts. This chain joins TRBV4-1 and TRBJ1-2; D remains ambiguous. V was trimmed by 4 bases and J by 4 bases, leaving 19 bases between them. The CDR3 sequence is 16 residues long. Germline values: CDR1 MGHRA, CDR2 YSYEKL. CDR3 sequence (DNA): TGCGCCAGCAGCCTAATCCAAACGGCGGGGTTCTATGGCTACACCTTC. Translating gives CASSLIQTAGFYGYTF.

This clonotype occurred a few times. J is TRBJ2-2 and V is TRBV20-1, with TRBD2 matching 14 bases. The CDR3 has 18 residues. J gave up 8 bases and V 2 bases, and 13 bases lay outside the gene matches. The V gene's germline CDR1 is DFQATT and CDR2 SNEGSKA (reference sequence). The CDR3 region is CSARRPLGLAGGKGELFF. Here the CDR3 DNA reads TGCAGTGCTAGACGACCTCTCGGACTAGCGGGAGGTAAAGGGGAGCTGTTTTTT.

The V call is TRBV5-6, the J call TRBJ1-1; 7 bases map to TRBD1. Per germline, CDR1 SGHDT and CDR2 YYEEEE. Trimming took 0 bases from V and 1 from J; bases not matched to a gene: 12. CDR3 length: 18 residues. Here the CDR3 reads CASSLAGGGGVGNTEAFF. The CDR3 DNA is TGTGCCAGCAGCTTGGCCGGAGGAGGGGGCGTGGGGAACACTGAAGCTTTCTTT.

The CDR3 is CASSLPGLAGVPDTQYF. As DNA, the CDR3 is TGTGCCAGCAGTTTACCCGGACTAGCGGGAGTGCCAGATACGCAGTATTTT. This sequence joins TRBV7-2 and TRBJ2-3; 13 nucleotides agree with TRBD2. V dropped 6 bases and J dropped 4; count of bases not matched to a gene: 10. The CDR3 sequence is 17 residues long. Per the germline V gene, CDR1 is SGHTA and CDR2 is FQGNSA.

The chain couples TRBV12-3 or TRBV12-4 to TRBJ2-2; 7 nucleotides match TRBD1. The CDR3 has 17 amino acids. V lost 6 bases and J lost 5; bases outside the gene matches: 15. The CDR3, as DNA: TGTGCCAGCAGCCCGACAGGGCCAGGTCTGGGGACCGGGGAGCTGTTTTTT. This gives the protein CASSPTGPGLGTGELFF.

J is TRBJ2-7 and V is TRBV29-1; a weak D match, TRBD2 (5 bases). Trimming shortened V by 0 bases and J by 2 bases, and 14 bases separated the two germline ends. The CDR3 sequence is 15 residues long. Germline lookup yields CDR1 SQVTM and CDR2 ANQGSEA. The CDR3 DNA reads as TGCAGCGTTGAAGATGACGTGGGAGAAGCCTACGAGCAGTACTTC. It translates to CSVEDDVGEAYEQYF.

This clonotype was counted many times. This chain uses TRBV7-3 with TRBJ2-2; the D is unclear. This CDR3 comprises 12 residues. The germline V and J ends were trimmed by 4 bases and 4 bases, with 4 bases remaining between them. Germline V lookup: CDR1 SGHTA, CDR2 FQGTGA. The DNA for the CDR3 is TGTGCCAGCAGCTCCCTCACCGGGGAGCTGTTTTTT. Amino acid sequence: CASSSLTGELFF.

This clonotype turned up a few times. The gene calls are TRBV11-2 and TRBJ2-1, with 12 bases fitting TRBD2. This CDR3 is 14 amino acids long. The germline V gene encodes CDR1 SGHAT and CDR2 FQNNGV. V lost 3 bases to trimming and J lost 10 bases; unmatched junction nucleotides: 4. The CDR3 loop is CASSFTSGRYEQFF. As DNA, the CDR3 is TGTGCCAGCAGCTTCACTAGCGGGAGGTACGAGCAGTTCTTC. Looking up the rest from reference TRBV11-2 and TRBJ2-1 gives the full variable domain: EAGVAQSPRYKIIEKRQSVAFWCNPISGHATLYWYQQILGQGPKLLIQFQNNGVVDDSQLPKDRFSAERLKGVDSTLKIQPAKLEDSAVYLCASSFTSGRYEQFFGPGTRLTVL.

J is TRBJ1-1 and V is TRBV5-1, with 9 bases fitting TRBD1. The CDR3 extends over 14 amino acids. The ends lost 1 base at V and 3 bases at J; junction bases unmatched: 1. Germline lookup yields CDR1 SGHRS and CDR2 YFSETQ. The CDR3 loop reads CASSLTGGHTEAFF. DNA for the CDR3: TGCGCCAGCAGCTTGACAGGGGGCCACACTGAAGCTTTCTTT.

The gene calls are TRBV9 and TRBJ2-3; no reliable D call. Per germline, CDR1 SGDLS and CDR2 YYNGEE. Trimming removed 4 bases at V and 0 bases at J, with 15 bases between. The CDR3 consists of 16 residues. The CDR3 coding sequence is TGTGCCAGCAGCCTCCCCAACGGTGGGAGCACAGATACGCAGTATTTT. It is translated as CASSLPNGGSTDTQYF.